Sequencing of this T cell receptor beta chain was carried out in a study of blood T cell repertoires in COVID-19. Study summary: Sample material is recorded as cDNA or gDNA derived from T cells, B-cell-depleted T cells, or PBMCs.

The V and J ends lost 4 bases and 6 bases, in that order; junction bases with no gene match: 5. The CDR3 is made up of 14 amino acids. CDR1 SNHLY and CDR2 FYNNEI come from the germline V gene. Generated by immunoSEQ multiplex PCR, the TCRdb table keeps only in-frame clones and is missing some. The sample holds 90,000 to 150,000 clones; about 91% are singletons and the top ten take about 1%. The V gene is TRBV2, the J gene TRBJ2-1, with TRBD1 identical over 8 bases. The TCR sequence derives from a woman between 50 and 59 years old with active or convalescent COVID-19. The sequenced material came from peripheral blood. The CDR3 sequence is CASSGTGRRNEQFF. The CDR3 DNA is TGTGCCAGCAGTGGGACAGGGAGGCGCAATGAGCAGTTCTTC. The full variable domain, with the rest looked up from reference TRBV2 and TRBJ2-1, is EPEVTQTPSHQVTQMGQEVILRCVPISNHLYFYWYRQILGQKVEFLVSFYNNEISEKSEIFDDQFSVERPDGSNFTLKIRSTKLEDSAMYFCASSGTGRRNEQFFGPGTRLTVL.